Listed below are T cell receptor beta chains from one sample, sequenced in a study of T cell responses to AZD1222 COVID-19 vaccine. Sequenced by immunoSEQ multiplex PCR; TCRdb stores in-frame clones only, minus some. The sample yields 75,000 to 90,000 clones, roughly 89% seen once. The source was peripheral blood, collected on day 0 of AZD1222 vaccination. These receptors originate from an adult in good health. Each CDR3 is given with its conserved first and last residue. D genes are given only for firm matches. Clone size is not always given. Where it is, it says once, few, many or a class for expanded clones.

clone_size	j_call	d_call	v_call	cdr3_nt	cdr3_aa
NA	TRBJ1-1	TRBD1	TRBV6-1	TGTGCCAGCAGTGAAGAGATCGGTGGGACAGGGGTCTCGAACACTGAAGCTTTCTTT	CASSEEIGGTGVSNTEAFF
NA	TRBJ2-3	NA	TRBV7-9	TGTGCCAGCAGCTTAAGTCTTAGCGGAAAAGCATCAGATACGCAGTATTTT	CASSLSLSGKASDTQYF
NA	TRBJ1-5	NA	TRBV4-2	TGTGCCAGCAGCCAATCCCAGGGGAGCAATCAGCCCCAGCATTTT	CASSQSQGSNQPQHF
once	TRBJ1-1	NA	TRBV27	TGTGCCAGCAGTTCCCCTTCGGGGGGACCGCGCACTGAAGCTTTCTTT	CASSSPSGGPRTEAFF
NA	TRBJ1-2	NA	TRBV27	TGTGCCAGCAGTTTTGGTGTTGGAGATGGCTACACCTTC	CASSFGVGDGYTF
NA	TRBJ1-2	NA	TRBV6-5	TGTGCCAGCAGCTCAGACAGCCCGTATGGCTACACCTTC	CASSSDSPYGYTF
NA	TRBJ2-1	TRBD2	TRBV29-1	TGCAGCGTTGAAGATCATACCACTAGCGGGGGTTACAATGAGCAGTTCTTC	CSVEDHTTSGGYNEQFF
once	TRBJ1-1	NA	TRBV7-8	TGTGCCAGCAGCTTGGTGAACACTGAAGCTTTCTTT	CASSLVNTEAFF
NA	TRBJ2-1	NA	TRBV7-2	TGTGCCAGCGGGGGATACAATGAGCAGTTCTTC	CASGGYNEQFF
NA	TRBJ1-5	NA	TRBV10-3	TGTGCCATCAGTGAGTCTAATAACAGTATGCGCAATCAGCCCCAGCATTTT	CAISESNNSMRNQPQHF